This T cell receptor beta chain stems from a study of T cells in Graves' hyperthyroidism and ophthalmopathy. Per the germline V gene, CDR1 is MNHEY and CDR2 is SMNVEV (reference sequence). The CDR3 extends over 15 amino acids. J gave up 4 bases and V 6 bases, and 10 bases lay outside the gene matches. Study results and limitations: Ophthalmopathy and stable hyperthyroidism were told apart by a 13 V-J model. Peripheral blood also featured most of the thyroid clonotypes expanded above 0.001.

This clonotype has just a few counts. Its target is unknown. Exclusion of a patient resulted from uncontrolled infection, other autoimmune disease, pregnancy or lactation. Orbital computed tomography, thyroid ultrasound, serum thyroxine and TRAb, and clinical symptoms together informed the diagnoses. Regions amplified from RNA transcripts were the TCR beta CDR3 regions. An initial round of RT-PCR targeting the TCR CDR3 relied on the HTBI primer set. Via MiXCR, TCRdb re-called the multiplex PCR reads, giving one row per CDR3 protein. This sample has 550,000 to 600,000 distinct CDR3 sequences; about 45% occur once, and the top ten carry over 15%.

The chain combines TRBV27 with TRBJ1-1; 8 bases align to TRBD1. The TCR comes from an adult woman with Graves' disease, either hyperthyroidism or ophthalmopathy (not recorded which). The material sequenced was peripheral blood or thyroid tissue (not recorded which). The CDR3 DNA sequence: TGTGCCAGCAGGGACAGCGGACAGGGCGTCACTGAAGCTTTCTTT. Protein: CASRDSGQGVTEAFF.